This T cell receptor (beta chain) was sequenced in a study of CD8 T cells in Susac syndrome. Overall study context: Intravenous immunoglobulin alone or corticosteroids were being given to patients with Susac syndrome at blood draw, unless they were therapy-naive. Broader study findings: The CD4+ T cell repertoires that were profiled in Susac syndrome showed no clonal expansion.

For this clonotype: Its cognate antigen is unknown.

Random hexamers were used to reverse transcribe the RNA input (about 0.5 to 1 ug). TCRdb processed the immunoSEQ multiplex PCR reads anew with MiXCR; each CDR3 protein has one entry. The table lists about 210,000 distinct CDR3 sequences, approximately 94% of them singletons, with about 0.14% in the top ten. The CDR3 has 12 residues. V was clipped by 2 bases and J by 4 bases, with 6 bases between them. Germline lookup yields CDR1 SEHNR and CDR2 FQNEAQ (reference sequence). The material sequenced was CD4+ T cells from PBMCs. V and J are TRBV7-9 and TRBJ2-7; no clear D. This clonotype was sampled from a human donor with Susac syndrome. CDR3 nucleotides: TGTGCCAGCAGCTTACCTGATTACGAGCAGTACTTC. The encoded protein is CASSLPDYEQYF.